This T cell receptor beta chain was identified during a study of T-cell memory formation after mild COVID-19. About the research overall: Largely donor-specific TCR clusters were found.

Each CDR3 protein gets one entry after TCRdb re-called the 5' RACE reads with MiXCR. This sample has under 600,000 distinct CDR3 sequences, with roughly a fifth found just once. V was pared by 2 bases and J by 6 bases, with 17 bases between. This CDR3 is 15 amino acids long. CDR1 and CDR2 from the germline V gene are SGHKS and YYEKEE (reference sequence). Sequenced sample: PBMCs or a T cell subset sorted from them (not recorded which). This clonotype originated in an adult woman who had mild COVID-19 (a few samples of this study predate the infection). Cell type and time point are not known. This sequence joins TRBV5-5 and TRBJ1-1, with D perhaps TRBD1 (6 bases). The CDR3 loop reads CASSFVQVGGSEAFF. CDR3 bases: TGTGCCAGCAGCTTTGTACAGGTAGGGGGTTCTGAAGCTTTCTTT. The full variable domain, its missing parts supplied by reference TRBV5-5 and TRBJ1-1, is DAGVTQSPTHLIKTRGQQVTLRCSPISGHKSVSWYQQVLGQGPQFIFQYYEKEERGRGNFPDRFSARQFPNYSSELNVNALLLGDSALYLCASSFVQVGGSEAFFGQGTRLTVV.